This is a list of T cell receptor beta chains from one sample in a study of cytomegalovirus exposure and HLA in healthy donors. Measured with immunoSEQ multiplex PCR; TCRdb has only the in-frame clones, and not every one. The sample holds 150,000 to 200,000 clones; about 78% are singletons and the top ten take around 2.2%. Sequencing was done on a sample of PBMCs. The receptor set was obtained from a man in his 60s in good health and CMV-seronegative. Both conserved end residues are part of each CDR3. Each record gives: J gene, V gene, D gene, CDR3 protein. A D gene is named only where the DNA matches it firmly.

>TRBJ1-2|TRBV19|TRBD1
CASIRGTDGYTF
>TRBJ1-2|TRBV5-8|TRBD1
CASSSYPRGRGGYTF
>TRBJ1-2|TRBV27|NA
CATRPRPGISYGYTF
>TRBJ2-7|TRBV4-3|NA
CASSQRRQNSYEQYF
>TRBJ2-7|TRBV11-1|NA
CASSLGAGFYEQYF
>TRBJ2-2|TRBV29-1|NA
CSVIQSDTGELFF
>TRBJ2-7|TRBV5-8|NA
CASSFRVGRGEQYF
>TRBJ2-7|TRBV30|TRBD1
CAWSPGGYEQYF
>NA|TRBV7-2|TRBD2
CASSRGLAGVYEQYF
>TRBJ1-3|TRBV4-1|NA
CASSRGRAYSGNTIYF
>TRBJ2-7|TRBV6-1|NA
CASSIKDSAEQYF
>TRBJ1-1|TRBV10-3|TRBD1
CAISESKGQGSMNTEAFF
>TRBJ1-5|TRBV15|NA
CATSRTLLRDQPQHF
>TRBJ2-5|TRBV10-3|TRBD1
CAISRQGVGETQYF
>TRBJ2-1|TRBV12-5|NA
CASGLDPPVIGQFF
>TRBJ2-5|TRBV2|TRBD2
CASSAGLAGVGETQYF
>TRBJ2-1|TRBV2|NA
CASRAGNNEQFF
>TRBJ2-7|TRBV30|NA
CAWSGGRGWSDEQYF
>TRBJ2-7|TRBV28|NA
CASSQQSPGQRKQYF
>TRBJ2-7|TRBV15|NA
CATSRDSYEQYF
>TRBJ2-1|TRBV29-1|TRBD1
CSVRQGNYNEQFF
>TRBJ1-2|TRBV25-1|NA
CASSQYRNYGYTF
>TRBJ2-3|TRBV5-4|TRBD2
CASSSRLAGGLVDTQYF
>TRBJ1-1|TRBV6-6|TRBD1
CASSYRGPETEAFF
>TRBJ1-2|TRBV30|NA
CAWKLKVGGYPF
>TRBJ2-1|TRBV5-6|TRBD2
CASRRRTSAYNEQFF
>TRBJ2-3|TRBV16|TRBD2
CASSRVGRTSGDDTQYF
>TRBJ2-7|TRBV29-1|NA
CSVDADKPGSYEQYF
>TRBJ1-1|TRBV2|NA
CASSERAGLLRTEAFF
>TRBJ1-1|TRBV5-1|NA
CASSIETANTEAFF
>TRBJ2-5|TRBV5-1|TRBD2
CASSLALAGGLQETQYF
>TRBJ1-5|TRBV6-1|NA
CASSGGGRHQPQHF
>TRBJ2-7|TRBV28|TRBD2
CASSLSLVTAGPYEQYF
>TRBJ2-1|TRBV5-6|NA
CASSLDPRFNEQFF
>TRBJ2-7|TRBV5-1|TRBD2
CASSLAGLAGGPNEQYF
>TRBJ1-2|TRBV5-1|TRBD1
CASSGGLGQTEGYTF
>TRBJ2-7|TRBV2|TRBD2
CASSAGREWEQYF
>TRBJ1-1|TRBV5-1|NA
CASSLEGPGVNTEAFF
>TRBJ2-2|TRBV18|TRBD2
CASSPLGGDTGELFF
>TRBJ1-1|TRBV7-2|NA
CASSLVRVAEAFF
>TRBJ2-5|TRBV7-6|TRBD2
CASSLVAGTQETQYF
>TRBJ2-1|TRBV7-2|TRBD1
CASSLQPGQGNNEQFF
>TRBJ2-3|TRBV9|NA
CASSVSGGGHSTDTQYF
>TRBJ2-1|TRBV5-4|NA
CASSNPGAGEQFF
>TRBJ1-2|TRBV4-1|NA
CASSQDAPGSYGYTF
>TRBJ1-5|TRBV6-1|NA
CASSDSNQPQHF
>TRBJ1-1|TRBV19|NA
CASSIQGTTEAFF
>TRBJ1-4|TRBV5-1|NA
CASSLDDGGINEKLFF
>TRBJ2-2|TRBV11-2|TRBD1
CASIQGATGELFF
>TRBJ2-7|TRBV9|TRBD2
CASSPGTSGIYEQYF
>TRBJ2-7|TRBV5-6|TRBD1
CASSFRGREQYF
>TRBJ2-2|TRBV5-1|NA
CASSSNRVPGALFF
>TRBJ2-1|TRBV6-6|NA
CASSYGGGFPNEQFF
>TRBJ1-1|TRBV6-6|NA
CASSSRPTGWAFF